These 22 T cell receptor beta chains originate from one sample sequenced in a study of shared clonotypes between healthy human individuals. Clones were sequenced by immunoSEQ multiplex PCR, and TCRdb holds only the in-frame ones, with some missing. The top ten hold 0.06% of the sample, which has more than 400,000 clones, almost 97% seen once. The sample was naive CD4+ T cells sorted from blood. Regarding subset: CD45RA+ positively selected. These TCRs come from a young woman in good health.

The chain has TRBV5-1 and TRBJ2-2; 9 bases line up with TRBD2. This CDR3 comprises 16 residues. Looked up from germline, CDR1 is SGHRS and CDR2 is YFSETQ. V was clipped by 1 base and J by 6 bases; unmatched bases: 7. The CDR3 DNA reads as TGCGCCAGCAGCTTGACCGGGACTAGCCCCGCCGGGGAGCTGTTTTTT. It specifies CASSLTGTSPAGELFF.

The rearrangement uses TRBV7-9 and TRBJ2-7; 7 nucleotides match TRBD2. The CDR3 extends over 15 amino acids. V was pared by 1 base and J by 2 bases, with 5 bases of the junction left unmatched. Germline assignment: CDR1 SEHNR and CDR2 FQNEAQ (reference sequence). The CDR3 reads CASSLEGSGPYEQYF. In DNA, the CDR3 is TGTGCCAGCAGCTTAGAGGGTAGCGGGCCCTACGAGCAGTACTTC. Full variable domain (missing parts from reference TRBV7-9 and TRBJ2-7): DTGVSQNPRHKITKRGQNVTFRCDPISEHNRLYWYRQTLGQGPEFLTYFQNEAQLEKSRLLSDRFSAERPKGSFSTLEIQRTEQGDSAMYLCASSLEGSGPYEQYFGPGTRLTVT.

V and J are TRBV18 and TRBJ2-7, with D perhaps assigned TRBD1 or TRBD2 (5 bases each). Germline CDR1 is KGHSH and CDR2 is LQKENI. This CDR3 is 14 amino acids long. V gave up 3 bases and J gave up 2 bases, with 11 bases separating them. The CDR3 sequence is CASSPSRGPYEQYF. In nucleotides, the CDR3 is TGTGCCAGCTCACCTTCGAGGGGCCCCTACGAGCAGTACTTC.

On this clone: Other DNA sequences in the same sample also yield this CDR3. The V gene is TRBV5-1, the J gene TRBJ2-5; D may match TRBD1 or TRBD2 (8 bases each). The CDR3 is made up of 15 amino acids. The germline V gene encodes CDR1 SGHRS and CDR2 YFSETQ. Trimming took 6 bases from V and 4 from J, leaving 19 bases between them. CDR3 DNA sequence: TGCGCCAGCAATCCGGACAGGGCGGGGGGAGAGACCCAGTACTTC. Protein product: CASNPDRAGGETQYF.

In its sample, this clone was seen once. The V call is TRBV2, the J call TRBJ2-1; TRBD2 matches 11 bases. This CDR3 has 16 residues. With 6 bases clipped from V and 9 bases from J, the junction kept 13 bases outside the gene matches. Germline V lookup: CDR1 SNHLY, CDR2 FYNNEI. CDR3 sequence (DNA): TGTGCCAGCAGACTCACCGGGACTAGCGGATCCAGTGAGCAGTTCTTC. Translated: CASRLTGTSGSSEQFF. The full variable domain, with the rest looked up from reference TRBV2 and TRBJ2-1, is EPEVTQTPSHQVTQMGQEVILRCVPISNHLYFYWYRQILGQKVEFLVSFYNNEISEKSEIFDDQFSVERPDGSNFTLKIRSTKLEDSAMYFCASRLTGTSGSSEQFFGPGTRLTVL.

The V call is TRBV27, the J call TRBJ1-2, with 7 bases identical to TRBD1. The J segment lost 8 bases and the V segment lost 0 bases, leaving 15 bases of the junction unmatched. The CDR3 is 17 residues long. CDR1 is MNHEY and CDR2 is SMNVEV in the germline V gene (reference sequence). The CDR3 region is CASSLSKSRGQREGYTF. In nucleotides, the CDR3 is TGTGCCAGCAGTTTATCGAAGTCGAGGGGGCAGCGCGAAGGCTACACCTTC.

The chain carries TRBV6-1 and TRBJ1-6; D is unresolved. This CDR3 is 14 amino acids long. Trimming pared 5 bases from V and 6 bases from J, leaving 11 bases between. The V gene's germline CDR1 is MNHNS and CDR2 SASEGT. The CDR3 sequence is CASSTGSLNSPLHF. The CDR3 bases are TGTGCCAGCAGTACCGGGAGCCTTAATTCACCCCTCCACTTT.

This CDR3 is CASSPGQGMNTEAFF. CDR3 bases: TGTGCCAGCAGCCCGGGACAGGGTATGAACACTGAAGCTTTCTTT. V usage is TRBV7-3 and J usage is TRBJ1-1; the match to TRBD1 covers 9 bases. V dropped 5 bases and J dropped 0; count of bases not matched to a gene: 4. The CDR3 spans 15 residues. Germline assignment: CDR1 SGHTA and CDR2 FQGTGA. The full variable domain, rest sourced from reference TRBV7-3 and TRBJ1-1, is GAGVSQTPSNKVTEKGKYVELRCDPISGHTALYWYRQSLGQGPEFLIYFQGTGAADDSGLPNDRFFAVRPEGSVSTLKIQRTERGDSAVYLCASSPGQGMNTEAFFGQGTRLTVV.

A note on this clone: Additional DNA sequences in this sample encode the identical CDR3. This chain uses TRBV28 with TRBJ2-6; D possibly corresponds to TRBD2 (6 bases). This CDR3 is 15 amino acids long. Trimming stripped 3 bases from V and 4 bases from J, with 10 bases between. CDR1 and CDR2 (germline): MDHEN, SYDVKM. The CDR3 DNA reads as TGTGCCAGCAGTTTGGGGGGAACAGGGGCCAACGTCCTGACTTTC. Its protein product is CASSLGGTGANVLTF.

The chain carries TRBV5-4 and TRBJ1-2; D ambiguous. Trimming left V 3 bases short and J 3 bases short, with 12 bases between. Germline V gene data show CDR1 as SGHNT and CDR2 as YYREEE (reference sequence). The CDR3 is 14 residues long. The CDR3: CASSSEQNHYGYTF. In DNA, the CDR3 is TGTGCCAGCAGCTCCGAACAGAATCACTATGGCTACACCTTC.

CDR3 bases: TGTGCCAGCAGCTTAGTCCGCCGCTCCTACAATGAGCAGTTCTTC. It is translated as CASSLVRRSYNEQFF. V usage is TRBV13 and J usage is TRBJ2-1; D call uncertain. The V end lost 1 base, the J end lost 0 bases, and 7 bases lay between the germline ends. Germline V gene lookup returns CDR1 PRHDT and CDR2 FYEKMQ (reference sequence). This CDR3 spans 15 amino acids.

The CDR3 nucleotides are TGTGCCAGCACCAAAGGGGTGAGGCAGCCCCAGCATTTT. Residues: CASTKGVRQPQHF. The rearrangement joins TRBV7-2 to TRBJ1-5; tentative D call: TRBD1 (5 bases). Germline CDR1 is SGHTA and CDR2 is FQGNSA. This CDR3 contains 13 residues. Trimming stripped 7 bases from V and 7 bases from J, with 14 bases between.

V usage is TRBV18 and J usage is TRBJ2-7, with D perhaps matching TRBD2 (5 bases). The V gene's germline CDR1 is KGHSH and CDR2 LQKENI. V was trimmed by 3 bases and J by 3 bases, leaving 6 bases between them. The CDR3 loop spans 12 amino acids. The CDR3 protein is CASSPGNYEQYF. For the CDR3, the DNA is TGTGCCAGCTCACCCGGGAACTACGAGCAGTACTTC.

The genes are TRBV20-1 and TRBJ2-7; no definite D call. Trimming removed 6 bases at V and 5 bases at J, with 11 bases between. The CDR3 covers 11 residues. Germline-derived CDR1 and CDR2 are DFQATT and SNEGSKA (reference sequence). DNA of the CDR3: TGCAGTGCGCACGTCATGCACGAGCAGTACTTC. This translates into CSAHVMHEQYF.

The chain employs TRBV6-6 and TRBJ2-7, with TRBD1 identical over 9 bases. The CDR3 sequence is 16 residues long. With V trimmed by 0 bases and J by 2 bases, 5 bases remained unmatched. Looked up from germline, CDR1 is MNHNY and CDR2 is SVGAGI (reference sequence). CDR3 bases: TGTGCCAGCAGTTACTCAGGGACAGGGCCCGCCTACGAGCAGTACTTC. Its protein is CASSYSGTGPAYEQYF.

This chain links TRBV19 with TRBJ2-5; D is ambiguous. The CDR3 has 14 residues. V lost 3 bases and J lost 10, with 18 bases in between. Germline lookup yields CDR1 LNHDA and CDR2 SQIVND (reference sequence). The CDR3 DNA follows: TGTGCCAGTAGTATTGCATCCACCTATGGAAACCAGTACTTC. Translated, it gives CASSIASTYGNQYF.

This clone has a single count. CDR3 bases: TGTGCCAGCAGAGGTCACGAATTCCCCACAGATACGCAGTATTTT. Encoded protein: CASRGHEFPTDTQYF. The chain links TRBV27 to TRBJ2-3; D is unresolved. Trimming pared 6 bases from V and 2 bases from J, leaving 15 bases between. The CDR3 length is 15 residues. Germline V gene lookup returns CDR1 MNHEY and CDR2 SMNVEV (reference sequence).

This chain links TRBV5-1 with TRBJ2-5; perhaps TRBD1 as D (6 bases). Per the germline V gene, CDR1 is SGHRS and CDR2 is YFSETQ. CDR3 length: 13 amino acids. Between the trimmed V and J ends, which lost 1 base and 4 bases, there was a span of 8 bases. DNA for the CDR3: TGCGCCAGCAGCTTGCAGGGGCGAGAGACCCAGTACTTC. Translation gives CASSLQGRETQYF.

The rearrangement links TRBV30 to TRBJ1-4; 8 nucleotides line up with TRBD1. After removal of 3 bases from V and 8 bases from J, the junction contained 8 bases not matched to a gene. CDR3 size: 14 residues. The germline CDR1 and CDR2 sequences are GTSNPN and SVGIG (reference sequence). CDR3: CAWSGTGSGEKLFF. The CDR3 DNA reads as TGTGCCTGGAGCGGGACAGGAAGTGGGGAAAAACTGTTTTTT.

The chain recombines TRBV19 with TRBJ2-1; TRBD2 aligns across 15 bases. The germline V gene has CDR1 LNHDA and CDR2 SQIVND (reference sequence). The CDR3 covers 18 residues. Trimming at V came to 4 bases and at J to 6 bases, leaving 10 bases not matched to a gene. The CDR3 loop reads CASSSPGTSGRSVNEQFF. In nucleotides, the CDR3 is TGTGCCAGTAGTAGCCCCGGGACTAGCGGGAGGTCCGTCAATGAGCAGTTCTTC.

The V and J genes are TRBV5-1 and TRBJ2-7, with 13 nucleotides matching TRBD2. V shed 1 base and J 2 bases; nucleotides not matched to a gene: 9. This CDR3 has 18 amino acids. Per germline, CDR1 SGHRS and CDR2 YFSETQ. CDR3 coding DNA: TGCGCCAGCAGCTTGACCGGGACTAGCGGGACTCCTCCCTACGAGCAGTACTTC. The encoded protein is CASSLTGTSGTPPYEQYF.

The rearrangement uses TRBV28 and TRBJ1-2; 12 bases match TRBD1. Germline assignment: CDR1 MDHEN and CDR2 SYDVKM. After removal of 3 bases from V and 4 bases from J, the junction contained 6 bases not matched to a gene. There are 16 residues in the CDR3. CDR3 residues: CASSLGTGGAVYGYTF. CDR3 nucleotide sequence: TGTGCCAGCAGTTTGGGGACAGGGGGCGCGGTCTATGGCTACACCTTC.